This T cell receptor beta chain was captured in a study of vaccination effects on CD4 cells after COVID-19. Germline CDR1 LGHDT, CDR2 YNNKEL (reference sequence). The CDR3 contains 12 residues. V dropped 3 bases and J dropped 3 bases, with 2 bases sitting between them. Viral peptide pool expansion of antigen-specific CD4+ T cells preceded sequencing in the ViraFEST assay. Culture proceeded for 10 days, and CD4+ T cells were then isolated. Two doses of BNT162b2 or mRNA-1273 vaccine were administered to participants. Supplemented with 8.5 to 10 IU/ml IL-2 and 10 ug/ml peptides, more than 1.5 million PBMC per well were kept in culture. Days 3 and 7 saw half the medium replaced with IL-2 medium. To note about this clone: The antigen remains unidentified.

TCRdb keeps only in-frame clones here, not all; method: immunoSEQ multiplex PCR. The sample carries approximately 78,000 clones, 80% to 85% recorded once. The TCR comes from a human donor who received a COVID-19 vaccine. The sample here was CD4+ T cells from PBMCs cultured with HCoV-229E spike peptides, taken after COVID-19 vaccination. The rearrangement joins TRBV3-1 (or the pseudogene TRBV3-2) to TRBJ2-2; D is unresolved. CDR3 loop: CASSHYTGELFF. The CDR3 nucleotides are TGTGCCAGCAGCCATTACACCGGGGAGCTGTTTTTT.